Sequencing of this TCR beta chain was carried out in a study of cytomegalovirus exposure and HLA in healthy donors. On this clone: Its target is unknown.

Whole-study results and caveats: Previous analysis showed most TCR beta V segments were productive about 87% or about 30% of the time. Analyses of presence and absence presupposed an approximately uniform sequencing depth across donors. Trimming of TCR beta V- and J-genes showed a link, identified in a later analysis, to a missense DCLRE1C variant. A later analysis revealed that TCR association rates differed between HLA loci, peaking at DRB1 and bottoming out at HLA-C.

Both 60 Vbeta primers and 13 Jbeta primers went into the PCR. The protocol was immunoSEQ multiplex PCR, while the TCRdb copy is restricted to in-frame clones and leaves out a portion. The profile covers fewer than 200,000 clones, with approximately 80% appearing a single time and 13% to 15% taken by the ten largest. Sample: PBMCs. The receptor was derived from a woman aged 25 to 39 in good health and CMV-seropositive.

The CDR3, as DNA: TGTGCCAGCAGCTTAACAGCGAACACCGGGGAGCTGTTTTTT. Its translation is CASSLTANTGELFF. The chain joins TRBV7-8 to TRBJ2-2; D is unclear. The germline gives CDR1 SGHVS, CDR2 FQNEAQ. Trimming removed 2 bases at V and 0 bases at J, with 4 bases between. The CDR3 is made up of 14 amino acids. Supplemented by reference TRBV7-8 and TRBJ2-2, the full variable domain reads GAGVSQSPRYKVAKRGQDVALRCDPISGHVSLFWYQQALGQGPEFLTYFQNEAQLDKSGLPSDRFFAERPEGSVSTLKIQRTQQEDSAVYLCASSLTANTGELFFGEGSRLTVL.